Listed below are T cell receptor beta chains from one sample, sequenced in a study of T cell responses to AZD1222 COVID-19 vaccine. The data were produced by immunoSEQ multiplex PCR, yet TCRdb's version contains in-frame clones alone and is incomplete. The table records 130,000 or so clones, approximately 91% of them present only once. Sample: peripheral blood, taken 28 days after the second AZD1222 dose. All receptors derive from an adult who received the AZD1222 COVID-19 vaccine. Both conserved end residues are part of each CDR3. A D gene is named only where the DNA matches it firmly. Clone size is stated in some rows and not others, as once, few, many or a class when expanded.

d_call: NA
v_call: TRBV27
j_call: TRBJ1-6
clone_size: NA
cdr3_nt: TGTGCCAGCAGCCCGCGGAAAGGGAAGAATTCACCCCTCCACTTT
cdr3_aa: CASSPRKGKNSPLHF

d_call: TRBD2
v_call: TRBV6-4
j_call: TRBJ2-3
clone_size: NA
cdr3_nt: TGTGCCAGCAGTGACGGGACTAGCGGGACAGATACGCAGTATTTT
cdr3_aa: CASSDGTSGTDTQYF

d_call: TRBD1
v_call: TRBV19
j_call: TRBJ1-1
clone_size: NA
cdr3_nt: TGTGCCAGTAGGACAGGGGCGAGGCCTGAAGCTTTCTTT
cdr3_aa: CASRTGARPEAFF

d_call: TRBD1
v_call: TRBV24-1
j_call: TRBJ1-5
clone_size: NA
cdr3_nt: TGTGCCACCAGTGAGTGGGACAGCGGCCAGCCCCAGCATTTT
cdr3_aa: CATSEWDSGQPQHF

d_call: TRBD1
v_call: TRBV27
j_call: TRBJ1-2
clone_size: NA
cdr3_nt: TGTGCCAGCAGTCCCGATTCCCGCATCGGCAGGGGGTATGGCTACACCTTC
cdr3_aa: CASSPDSRIGRGYGYTF

d_call: NA
v_call: TRBV6-6
j_call: TRBJ2-1
clone_size: NA
cdr3_nt: TGTGCCAGCATGTTAGGTTCCTACAATGAGCAGTTCTTC
cdr3_aa: CASMLGSYNEQFF

d_call: NA
v_call: TRBV7-8
j_call: TRBJ1-1
clone_size: once
cdr3_nt: TGTGCCAGCAGCTTCGACTGGGGCACTGAAGCTTTCTTT
cdr3_aa: CASSFDWGTEAFF

d_call: NA
v_call: TRBV4-2
j_call: TRBJ1-1
clone_size: NA
cdr3_nt: TGTGCCAGCAGCCAAGAGTCGGTCGGACCCTTGAACACTGAAGCTTTCTTT
cdr3_aa: CASSQESVGPLNTEAFF

d_call: TRBD1
v_call: TRBV28
j_call: TRBJ2-1
clone_size: NA
cdr3_nt: TGTGCCAGCAGTAAGGGACAGCTAAGCGAGCAGTTCTTC
cdr3_aa: CASSKGQLSEQFF

d_call: NA
v_call: TRBV24-1
j_call: TRBJ1-2
clone_size: NA
cdr3_nt: TGTGCCACCTCGCGTGGGGGTAGGGCGGAGGCCTTC
cdr3_aa: CATSRGGRAEAF

d_call: NA
v_call: TRBV28
j_call: TRBJ1-5
clone_size: NA
cdr3_nt: TGTGCCAGCAGGGCTGGATCTAAAAATCAGCCCCAGCATTTT
cdr3_aa: CASRAGSKNQPQHF

d_call: NA
v_call: TRBV28
j_call: TRBJ2-2
clone_size: NA
cdr3_nt: TGTGCCAGCAGTTGGAGGGCCGGGGAGCTGTTTTTT
cdr3_aa: CASSWRAGELFF

d_call: TRBD1
v_call: TRBV18
j_call: TRBJ2-6
clone_size: NA
cdr3_nt: TGTGCCAGCTCAACACAGGGGGCTAGCTCTGGGGCCAACGTCCTGACTTTC
cdr3_aa: CASSTQGASSGANVLTF

d_call: NA
v_call: TRBV15
j_call: TRBJ2-2
clone_size: NA
cdr3_nt: TGTGCCACCAGCAGGGGCCGGGCCGGGGAGCTGTTTTTT
cdr3_aa: CATSRGRAGELFF

d_call: TRBD2
v_call: TRBV7-9
j_call: TRBJ2-1
clone_size: NA
cdr3_nt: TGTGCCAGCAGCTCCTGGCAAGGAGGGACTAGCGGTTACAATGAGCAGTTCTTC
cdr3_aa: CASSSWQGGTSGYNEQFF

d_call: NA
v_call: TRBV9
j_call: TRBJ1-3
clone_size: once
cdr3_nt: TGTGCCAGCAGCCCCACAGGGAGGGCTGGAAACACCATATATTTT
cdr3_aa: CASSPTGRAGNTIYF

d_call: NA
v_call: TRBV27
j_call: TRBJ1-5
clone_size: NA
cdr3_nt: TGTGCCAGCAGTGAGACTTATAGCAATCAGCCCCAGCATTTT
cdr3_aa: CASSETYSNQPQHF

d_call: NA
v_call: TRBV6-6
j_call: TRBJ1-3
clone_size: NA
cdr3_nt: TGTGCCAGCAGTTACTCGAAAGGAACTGCCGTGGACACCATATATTTT
cdr3_aa: CASSYSKGTAVDTIYF

d_call: NA
v_call: TRBV14
j_call: TRBJ2-7
clone_size: NA
cdr3_nt: TGTGCCAGCAGCCGAGGGAGCTCCTACGAGCAGTACTTC
cdr3_aa: CASSRGSSYEQYF

d_call: NA
v_call: TRBV27
j_call: TRBJ1-3
clone_size: NA
cdr3_nt: TGTGCCACCCGGGACTCTGGAAACACCATATATTTT
cdr3_aa: CATRDSGNTIYF

d_call: TRBD1
v_call: TRBV19
j_call: TRBJ1-6
clone_size: NA
cdr3_nt: TGTGCCAGTAGTACCCTGGGACAGTTAACTTCACCCCTCCACTTT
cdr3_aa: CASSTLGQLTSPLHF

d_call: NA
v_call: TRBV19
j_call: TRBJ1-2
clone_size: NA
cdr3_nt: TGTGCCAGTACCCCAGCGGGAGGGAATCTACGCCTTAACTATGGCTACACCTTC
cdr3_aa: CASTPAGGNLRLNYGYTF

d_call: TRBD1
v_call: TRBV28
j_call: TRBJ1-5
clone_size: NA
cdr3_nt: TGTGCCAGCAGTTCGACAGGGGAGGGCCAGCCCCAGCATTTT
cdr3_aa: CASSSTGEGQPQHF

d_call: NA
v_call: TRBV11-3
j_call: TRBJ2-7
clone_size: NA
cdr3_nt: TGTGCCAGCCGGGGGGCGTCCTACGAGCAGTACTTC
cdr3_aa: CASRGASYEQYF

d_call: NA
v_call: TRBV18
j_call: TRBJ2-1
clone_size: NA
cdr3_nt: TGTGCCAGCTCACCACCGGCCGGGGAAAGGTACAATGAGCAGTTCTTC
cdr3_aa: CASSPPAGERYNEQFF

d_call: TRBD1
v_call: TRBV6-5
j_call: TRBJ1-4
clone_size: NA
cdr3_nt: TGTGCCAGCAGTTACGGACAGGGAAGGTTACGAGAAAAACTGTTTTTT
cdr3_aa: CASSYGQGRLREKLFF

d_call: NA
v_call: TRBV19
j_call: TRBJ2-2
clone_size: NA
cdr3_nt: TGTGCCAGTAGTTTTGGAGGATCGAACACCGGGGAGCTGTTTTTT
cdr3_aa: CASSFGGSNTGELFF

d_call: TRBD1
v_call: TRBV10-1
j_call: TRBJ2-7
clone_size: NA
cdr3_nt: TGCGCCAGCAGTAACCGGGACAGGGTCTACGAGCAGTACTTC
cdr3_aa: CASSNRDRVYEQYF

d_call: NA
v_call: TRBV25-1
j_call: TRBJ1-6
clone_size: NA
cdr3_nt: TGTGCCAGCAGAGCGAATTTGGGGAGGTCCCTCCACTTT
cdr3_aa: CASRANLGRSLHF

d_call: NA
v_call: TRBV19
j_call: TRBJ1-1
clone_size: few
cdr3_nt: TGTGCCAGTACCAGGCGCAGTCTCACTGAAGCTTTCTTT
cdr3_aa: CASTRRSLTEAFF

d_call: TRBD1
v_call: TRBV5-1
j_call: TRBJ1-1
clone_size: NA
cdr3_nt: TGCGCCAGCAGCTCGACACCGGGACAGCAGAACACTGAAGCTTTCTTT
cdr3_aa: CASSSTPGQQNTEAFF

d_call: NA
v_call: TRBV2
j_call: TRBJ2-1
clone_size: NA
cdr3_nt: TGTGCCAGCGCCAGCACCAACAGCGTCCACTCCTACAATGAGCAGTTCTTC
cdr3_aa: CASASTNSVHSYNEQFF

d_call: NA
v_call: TRBV28
j_call: TRBJ1-1
clone_size: NA
cdr3_nt: TGTGCCAGCACCTTAGCCCGGGGGGAAGCTTTCTTT
cdr3_aa: CASTLARGEAFF

d_call: NA
v_call: TRBV19
j_call: TRBJ1-5
clone_size: NA
cdr3_nt: TGTGCCAGTAGCAGGGAGGTTGGCAATCAGCCCCAGCATTTT
cdr3_aa: CASSREVGNQPQHF

d_call: NA
v_call: TRBV12-3/TRBV12-4
j_call: TRBJ1-5
clone_size: NA
cdr3_nt: TGTGCCAGCAGTCCACAAAATCAGCCCCAGCATTTT
cdr3_aa: CASSPQNQPQHF

d_call: NA
v_call: TRBV6-1
j_call: TRBJ1-6
clone_size: NA
cdr3_nt: TGTGCCAGCAGTGAAGTCGGGGGTGGTACTTCACCCCTCCACTTT
cdr3_aa: CASSEVGGGTSPLHF

d_call: NA
v_call: TRBV15
j_call: TRBJ2-7
clone_size: NA
cdr3_nt: TGTGCCACCAGCAGAGACAGGGGATCCTACGAGCAGTACTTC
cdr3_aa: CATSRDRGSYEQYF

d_call: NA
v_call: TRBV24-1
j_call: TRBJ2-3
clone_size: once
cdr3_nt: TGTGCCACCAGTCCGCGACTGGGAACAGATACGCAGTATTTT
cdr3_aa: CATSPRLGTDTQYF

d_call: NA
v_call: TRBV14
j_call: TRBJ2-7
clone_size: NA
cdr3_nt: TGTGCCAGCAGCCAAGGTAGAGGGGCGGACTACGAGCAGTACTTC
cdr3_aa: CASSQGRGADYEQYF

d_call: NA
v_call: TRBV12-3/TRBV12-4
j_call: TRBJ2-3
clone_size: NA
cdr3_nt: TGTGCCAGCAGTACGACCGGAGATACGCAGTATTTT
cdr3_aa: CASSTTGDTQYF

d_call: NA
v_call: TRBV6-5
j_call: TRBJ1-2
clone_size: NA
cdr3_nt: TGTGCCAGCAGCCCCAGGGATTCCTATGGCTACACCTTC
cdr3_aa: CASSPRDSYGYTF

d_call: TRBD1
v_call: TRBV5-1
j_call: TRBJ2-7
clone_size: NA
cdr3_nt: TGCGCCAGCAGAGGGGGCTGGGGAAGGACCTACGAGCAGTACTTC
cdr3_aa: CASRGGWGRTYEQYF

d_call: NA
v_call: TRBV6-5
j_call: TRBJ2-1
clone_size: once
cdr3_nt: TGTGCCAGCCACAGCTATTTAGGGAACAATGAGCAGTTCTTC
cdr3_aa: CASHSYLGNNEQFF

d_call: NA
v_call: TRBV7-9
j_call: TRBJ2-7
clone_size: NA
cdr3_nt: TGTGCCAGCAGCCCAGGACACTCCTACGAGCAGTACTTC
cdr3_aa: CASSPGHSYEQYF

d_call: NA
v_call: TRBV5-1
j_call: TRBJ2-7
clone_size: NA
cdr3_nt: TGCGCCAGCAGCTTGCTCTCCTCGGGCGGTACCTACGAGCAGTACTTC
cdr3_aa: CASSLLSSGGTYEQYF

d_call: NA
v_call: TRBV6-1
j_call: TRBJ1-3
clone_size: NA
cdr3_nt: TGTGCCAGCAGTGAATATATAGGAACCTTCTCTGGAAACACCATATATTTT
cdr3_aa: CASSEYIGTFSGNTIYF

d_call: NA
v_call: TRBV11-3
j_call: TRBJ2-7
clone_size: NA
cdr3_nt: TGTGCCAGCAGCTTACGGCAGGGCAACGAGCAGTACTTC
cdr3_aa: CASSLRQGNEQYF